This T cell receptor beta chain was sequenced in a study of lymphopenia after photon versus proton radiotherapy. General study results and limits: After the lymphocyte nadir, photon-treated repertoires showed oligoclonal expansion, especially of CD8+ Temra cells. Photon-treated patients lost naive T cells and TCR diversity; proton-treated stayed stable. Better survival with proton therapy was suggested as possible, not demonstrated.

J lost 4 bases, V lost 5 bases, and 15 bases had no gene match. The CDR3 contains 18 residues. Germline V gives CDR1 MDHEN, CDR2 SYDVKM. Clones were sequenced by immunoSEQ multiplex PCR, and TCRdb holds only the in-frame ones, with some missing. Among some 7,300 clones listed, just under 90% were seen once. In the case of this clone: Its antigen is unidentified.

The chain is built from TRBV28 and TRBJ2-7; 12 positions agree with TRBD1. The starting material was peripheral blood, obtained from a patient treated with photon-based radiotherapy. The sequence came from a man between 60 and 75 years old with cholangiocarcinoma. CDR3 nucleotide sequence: TGTGCCAGCAGTATCCCCGGGACAGGGGGCCCCTCTACGTACGAGCAGTACTTC. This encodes CASSIPGTGGPSTYEQYF.